A selection of T cell receptor beta chains follows, all from one sample in a study of CD4 and CD8 cells across lung adenocarcinoma regions. A single record per CDR3 protein comes from TCRdb applying MiXCR to the PCR reads. Of 2,500 to 3,500 distinct CDR3 sequences listed, 55% to 70% were seen once; the top ten hold 15% to 20%. The sequenced sample consisted of CD4+ T cells from the margin of a lung tumor. These receptors came from a female donor with lung adenocarcinoma. The CD4 and CD8 labels of this study may be unreliable. The CDR3 runs from the conserved cysteine through the conserved F or W. The D gene is left open where the match is weak. Size is stated for part of the rows, as once, few or many counts, or as a class when the clone is expanded.

.	TRBV6-1	.	TRBJ1-3	CASNDYRAPGNTIYF	TGTGCCAGCAATGACTACAGGGCCCCTGGAAACACCATATATTTT
.	TRBV6-1	.	TRBJ2-6	CASSTGASGANVLTF	TGTGCCAGCAGTACAGGAGCCTCTGGGGCCAACGTCCTGACTTTC
.	TRBV6-1	.	TRBJ2-6	CASSEGLFSGANVLTF	TGTGCCAGCAGTGAAGGACTATTCTCTGGGGCCAACGTCCTGACTTTC
TRBD1	TRBV6-5	.	TRBJ1-2	CASSSRDRPYGYTF	TGTGCCAGCAGTTCTAGGGACAGACCTTATGGCTACACCTTC
TRBD2	TRBV6-1	large	TRBJ2-7	CASRPSGSHEQYF	TGTGCCAGCAGGCCTAGCGGGAGCCACGAGCAGTACTTC
.	TRBV12-3/TRBV12-4	.	TRBJ2-5	CASRSYGGVPTETQYF	TGTGCCAGCAGGAGCTATGGGGGAGTGCCCACAGAGACCCAGTACTTC
.	TRBV6-1	.	TRBJ2-7	CASGEGAKNTQYF	TGTGCCAGCGGTGAAGGAGCCAAAAACACGCAGTACTTC
TRBD1	TRBV27	.	TRBJ2-1	CASSLGQGALNEQFF	TGTGCCAGCAGTTTAGGGCAGGGGGCACTCAATGAGCAGTTCTTC
.	TRBV6-5	few	TRBJ2-3	CASTLTPGSTDTQYF	TGTGCCAGCACTTTGACCCCCGGGAGCACAGATACGCAGTATTTT
.	TRBV12-3/TRBV12-4	.	TRBJ2-2	CASSLGFGGELFF	TGTGCCAGCAGTTTAGGGTTTGGCGGGGAGCTGTTTTTT
TRBD2	TRBV20-1	.	TRBJ2-1	CSAPAGHDYNEQFF	TGCAGTGCCCCAGCGGGGCATGACTACAATGAGCAGTTCTTC
.	TRBV7-2	.	TRBJ2-3	CASSLGVFGGPSTDTQYF	TGTGCCAGCAGCTTAGGGGTCTTCGGCGGTCCTAGCACAGATACGCAGTATTTT
TRBD2	TRBV6-1	.	TRBJ2-5	CTSGRTSGRETQYF	TGTACCAGCGGGAGGACTAGCGGGAGGGAGACCCAGTACTTC
.	TRBV12-3/TRBV12-4	few	TRBJ2-2	CASSLTGAPTGELFF	TGTGCCAGCAGTTTAACGGGGGCGCCCACCGGGGAGCTGTTTTTT
.	TRBV12-3/TRBV12-4	.	TRBJ2-7	CASRDQGGEQYF	TGTGCCAGCAGGGACCAGGGGGGAGAGCAGTACTTC
TRBD2	TRBV10-3	few	TRBJ2-1	CAISEEASGTYNEQFF	TGTGCCATCAGTGAGGAGGCTAGCGGGACGTACAATGAGCAGTTCTTC
.	TRBV12-3/TRBV12-4	.	TRBJ2-5	CASNLSPQETQYF	TGTGCCAGCAACCTAAGCCCCCAAGAGACCCAGTACTTC
TRBD2	TRBV7-2	.	TRBJ2-3	CASSLRRAGTSVTDTQYF	TGTGCCAGCAGCTTACGCAGGGCCGGGACTAGCGTCACAGATACGCAGTATTTT
.	TRBV6-1	few	TRBJ1-5	CASSPQGGVQHF	TGTGCCAGCAGTCCTCAGGGAGGAGTCCAGCATTTT
TRBD2	TRBV11-2	.	TRBJ2-7	CASSLGLAGTSYEQYF	TGTGCCAGCAGCTTGGGCCTAGCGGGGACTTCCTACGAGCAGTACTTC
TRBD2	TRBV7-3	.	TRBJ2-2	CASSLWVPRTLRLAGDQGELFF	TGTGCCAGCAGCTTATGGGTACCCAGGACATTAAGACTAGCGGGGGACCAAGGGGAGCTGTTTTTT
TRBD1	TRBV6-1	once	TRBJ1-3	CASRQGAVGNTIYF	TGTGCCAGCAGACAGGGGGCAGTTGGAAACACCATATATTTT
TRBD1	TRBV27	few	TRBJ2-3	CASSLDTLKRGQITDTQYF	TGTGCCAGCAGTTTAGATACACTGAAAAGGGGACAGATCACAGATACGCAGTATTTT
.	TRBV6-1	.	TRBJ2-3	CASLGATNTQYF	TGTGCGAGCCTGGGAGCCACAAACACGCAGTATTTT
.	TRBV7-2	.	TRBJ2-1	CASSLDGTRRNEQFF	TGTGCCAGCAGCCTTGACGGAACCCGACGGAATGAGCAGTTCTTC
TRBD2	TRBV6-1	.	TRBJ2-7	CASTRLGTSDEQYF	TGTGCCAGCACCCGCCTCGGGACTAGCGACGAGCAGTACTTC
.	TRBV7-8	.	TRBJ1-5	CASSLAPGASNQPQHF	TGTGCCAGCAGCTTAGCCCCCGGGGCCAGCAATCAGCCCCAGCATTTT
TRBD2	TRBV6-5	once	TRBJ2-7	CASSFRTSYEQYF	TGTGCCAGCAGTTTTAGGACTAGCTACGAGCAGTACTTC
TRBD1	TRBV12-5	.	TRBJ2-4	CASARDRDIQYF	TGTGCTAGTGCCAGGGACAGGGACATTCAGTACTTC
.	TRBV6-1	.	TRBJ2-1	CASSERAFTYNEQFF	TGTGCCAGCAGTGAAAGGGCGTTCACCTACAATGAGCAGTTCTTC
.	TRBV11-2	.	TRBJ2-7	CASSAGDRYDEQYF	TGTGCCAGCAGCGCCGGAGACAGGTACGACGAGCAGTACTTC
.	TRBV6-1	.	TRBJ2-1	CASSADMLQFF	TGTGCCAGCAGTGCTGACATGCTGCAGTTCTTC
TRBD1	TRBV6-1	.	TRBJ2-7	CASTKDRGFLEQYF	TGTGCCAGCACCAAGGACAGGGGCTTCCTCGAGCAGTACTTC
.	TRBV7-2	large	TRBJ2-5	CASGQDRRQETQYF	TGTGCCAGCGGCCAGGACAGACGCCAAGAGACCCAGTACTTC
.	TRBV11-3	few	TRBJ2-7	CASSLARSSYEQYF	TGTGCCAGCAGCTTAGCCAGGAGCTCCTACGAGCAGTACTTC
TRBD1	TRBV9	.	TRBJ2-7	CASTRDSLAYEQYF	TGTGCCAGCACCAGGGACAGCCTAGCCTACGAGCAGTACTTC
.	TRBV10-3	.	TRBJ2-2	CAISDQGWRVGADAQFF	TGTGCCATCAGTGACCAGGGGTGGCGAGTGGGCGCAGATGCGCAGTTTTTT
TRBD2	TRBV7-2	.	TRBJ2-7	CASSVTSGISYEQYF	TGTGCCAGCAGCGTTACTAGCGGTATCTCCTACGAGCAGTACTTC
.	TRBV6-5	.	TRBJ2-3	CASSFATDTQYF	TGTGCCAGCAGTTTTGCCACAGATACGCAGTATTTT
TRBD1	TRBV7-2	once	TRBJ1-2	CASSSSTGNYGYTF	TGTGCCAGCAGCTCCTCGACAGGGAACTATGGCTACACCTTC
.	TRBV7-3	few	TRBJ2-5	CASSPIRQETQYF	TGTGCCAGCAGCCCCATTCGGCAAGAGACCCAGTACTTC
TRBD2	TRBV6-4	.	TRBJ2-1	CASSDSLAGTYNEQFF	TGTGCCAGCAGTGACTCGCTAGCGGGAACCTACAATGAGCAGTTCTTC
.	TRBV4-1	.	TRBJ2-5	CASSHGSGETQYF	TGCGCCAGCAGCCACGGGTCCGGGGAGACCCAGTACTTC
TRBD2	TRBV10-3	.	TRBJ2-2	CAISPLAGVGPGELFF	TGTGCCATCTCACCTTTAGCGGGGGTAGGACCCGGGGAGCTGTTTTTT
TRBD2	TRBV12-3/TRBV12-4	.	TRBJ2-7	CATRLAGHYEQYF	TGTGCCACCCGACTAGCGGGTCACTACGAGCAGTACTTC
.	TRBV4-1	large	TRBJ2-5	CASSQGVGRYYQETQYF	TGCGCCAGCAGCCAAGGAGTGGGGAGATACTACCAAGAGACCCAGTACTTC
.	TRBV11-2	.	TRBJ2-1	CASNPPGRAFDEQFF	TGTGCCAGCAACCCACCGGGACGGGCTTTCGATGAGCAGTTCTTC
.	TRBV12-3/TRBV12-4	.	TRBJ2-2	CASSLGSRTGELFF	TGTGCCAGCAGTTTAGGGAGCAGGACCGGGGAGCTGTTTTTT
.	TRBV6-1	few	TRBJ2-7	CASRVVGDEQYF	TGTGCCAGCAGAGTAGTAGGCGACGAGCAGTACTTC
.	TRBV6-1	.	TRBJ1-3	CASRAGWGNTIYF	TGTGCCAGCAGGGCAGGGTGGGGAAACACCATATATTTT
TRBD2	TRBV27	medium-sized	TRBJ2-3	CASSSRGSGSDTQYF	TGTGCCAGCAGTTCGCGCGGGAGTGGCTCAGATACGCAGTATTTT